These 25 T cell receptor beta chains came from one sample sequenced in a study of cytomegalovirus exposure and HLA in healthy donors. PCR used 60 Vbeta primers and 13 Jbeta primers. Libraries were prepared by immunoSEQ multiplex PCR; TCRdb keeps only in-frame clonotypes and omits some of them. This sample yields 80,000 or so clones, of which roughly two thirds are seen a single time; 4.9% belongs to the top ten. Sequenced input: PBMCs. Receptors were obtained from a man between 60 and 75 years old in good health and CMV-seropositive.

The V gene is TRBV28, the J gene TRBJ2-1; D call uncertain. The germline CDR1 and CDR2 sequences are MDHEN and SYDVKM. The CDR3 covers 10 residues. V was trimmed by 10 bases and J by 4 bases, leaving 5 bases between them. CDR3 region: CATQYNEQFF. The CDR3, as DNA: TGTGCCACCCAGTACAATGAGCAGTTCTTC. Together with reference TRBV28 and TRBJ2-1, the CDR3 gives the full variable domain: DVKVTQSSRYLVKRTGEKVFLECVQDMDHENMFWYRQDPGLGLRLIYFSYDVKMKEKGDIPEGYSVSREKKERFSLILESASTNQTSMYLCATQYNEQFFGPGTRLTVL.

The chain is built from TRBV5-1 and TRBJ2-3, with 10 bases aligning to TRBD1. Germline CDR1 reads SGHRS; CDR2 reads YFSETQ. Unmatched junction bases numbered 10, after V lost 2 bases and J lost 4 bases. The CDR3 has 17 amino acids. The CDR3 loop reads CASSLSSRDRGADTQYF. Here the CDR3 DNA reads TGCGCCAGCAGCTTATCGAGTCGGGACAGGGGTGCAGATACGCAGTATTTT.

The CDR3 sequence is CASSSGLAGVETQYF. Here the CDR3 DNA reads TGTGCCAGCAGCTCAGGACTAGCGGGAGTGGAGACCCAGTACTTC. J is TRBJ2-5 and V is TRBV9, with TRBD2 matching 13 bases. The CDR3 covers 15 residues. Unmatched junction bases numbered 5, after V lost 4 bases and J lost 5 bases. Per germline, CDR1 SGDLS and CDR2 YYNGEE.

The rearrangement links TRBV29-1 to TRBJ2-5; 8 bases are shared with TRBD2. With the DNA end fitting TRBJ2-7 better, the J assignment may be wrong. This CDR3 spans 14 amino acids. Germline loops: CDR1 SQVTM, CDR2 ANQGSEA. CDR3 in amino acids: CSVGPEGLAYEQYF. The CDR3, as DNA: TGCAGCGTTGGACCAGAGGGACTAGCCTACGAGCAGTACTTC.

This chain joins TRBV7-2 and TRBJ1-2; 8 bases fit TRBD1. Losses at the gene ends were 3 bases for V and 4 bases for J; bases not matched to a gene: 10. This CDR3 is 16 amino acids long. Germline-derived CDR1 and CDR2 are SGHTA and FQGNSA. CDR3 DNA: TGTGCCAGCAGCTTGGGGCAGGGGGCCGTCGGCTATGGCTACACCTTC. It yields the protein CASSLGQGAVGYGYTF. Variable domain in full (rest from reference TRBV7-2 and TRBJ1-2): GAGVSQSPSNKVTEKGKDVELRCDPISGHTALYWYRQSLGQGLEFLIYFQGNSAPDKSGLPSDRFSAERTGGSVSTLTIQRTQQEDSAVYLCASSLGQGAVGYGYTFGSGTRLTVV.

This clone was seen a few times. This rearrangement joins TRBV7-2 to TRBJ2-7; 7 positions agree with TRBD1. V trimming: 1 base; J trimming: 0 bases; junction bases outside the gene matches: 0. The CDR3 extends over 14 amino acids. In germline, CDR1 is SGHTA, CDR2 FQGNSA. The CDR3, as DNA: TGTGCCAGCAGCTTAGGGGACAGCTCCTACGAGCAGTACTTC. This gives the protein CASSLGDSSYEQYF. The whole variable domain, filled in from reference TRBV7-2 and TRBJ2-7, reads GAGVSQSPSNKVTEKGKDVELRCDPISGHTALYWYRQSLGQGLEFLIYFQGNSAPDKSGLPSDRFSAERTGGSVSTLTIQRTQQEDSAVYLCASSLGDSSYEQYFGPGTRLTVT.

The chain combines TRBV7-6 with TRBJ2-1, with D perhaps TRBD2 (6 bases). The CDR3 is 15 amino acids. Trimming pared 1 base from V and 6 bases from J, leaving 13 bases between. Per germline, CDR1 SGHVS and CDR2 FNYEAQ. The CDR3 protein is CASSLELAGPNEQFF. The CDR3 DNA reads TGTGCCAGCAGCTTAGAACTAGCCGGGCCCAATGAGCAGTTCTTC.

J is TRBJ1-1 and V is TRBV4-1; 8 bases match TRBD1. The junction had 4 bases not matched to a gene; V was cut back by 4 bases and J by 6 bases. The CDR3 has 13 residues. Germline values: CDR1 MGHRA, CDR2 YSYEKL. The CDR3 protein is CASSLGTGPEAFF. As DNA, the CDR3 is TGCGCCAGCAGCCTTGGGACAGGTCCTGAAGCTTTCTTT.

The chain employs TRBV2 and TRBJ2-1; TRBD1 matches 8 bases. Losses at the gene ends were 4 bases for V and 7 bases for J; bases not matched to a gene: 9. Germline V CDR1 and CDR2: SNHLY, FYNNEI. CDR3 size: 15 residues. The CDR3 nucleotides are TGTGCCAGCAGTGTCGGGACAGGCGGCTTAAATGAGCAGTTCTTC. Translation gives CASSVGTGGLNEQFF.

This rearrangement joins TRBV28 to TRBJ1-5, with 11 bases lining up with TRBD1. Germline lookup yields CDR1 MDHEN and CDR2 SYDVKM. After removal of 5 bases from V and 4 bases from J, the junction contained 22 bases not matched to a gene. CDR3 length: 21 amino acids. The DNA for the CDR3 is TGTGCCAGCAGTCCCACCTACACGGACAGGGGGCAGGAGTTTGTAAATCAGCCCCAGCATTTT. Translation: CASSPTYTDRGQEFVNQPQHF.

J is TRBJ1-5 and V is TRBV28; possible D gene TRBD1, 5 bases. Germline V gene data show CDR1 as MDHEN and CDR2 as SYDVKM. The CDR3 has 15 amino acids. V was cut by 2 bases and J by 2 bases, with 10 bases left in between. The CDR3 protein is CASSLDSSRNQPQHF. CDR3 nucleotide sequence: TGTGCCAGCAGTTTAGACAGTAGCCGCAATCAGCCCCAGCATTTT.

This clone was seen a single time. The chain uses TRBV29-1 and TRBJ1-1; D is possibly TRBD1 (6 bases). The germline V and J ends were trimmed by 6 bases and 5 bases, with 13 bases remaining between them. The CDR3 is 12 amino acids. Per germline, CDR1 SQVTM and CDR2 ANQGSEA. CDR3 sequence: CSVVQGVTEAFF. Here the CDR3 DNA reads TGCAGCGTGGTACAGGGAGTAACTGAAGCTTTCTTT.

This clone was counted a few times. The chain combines TRBV6-1 with TRBJ2-7, with 8 bases matching TRBD1. The CDR3 is made up of 15 amino acids. J gave up 8 bases and V 3 bases, and 12 bases lay outside the gene matches. CDR1 is MNHNS, CDR2 SASEGT, per germline. CDR3 in amino acids: CASSDDGQGASKQYF. In DNA form, the CDR3 reads TGTGCCAGCAGTGATGATGGGCAGGGGGCGAGTAAGCAGTACTTC.

CDR3 sequence: CASSESGRSYNEQFF. For the CDR3, the DNA is TGCGCCAGCAGTGAGTCCGGGAGATCCTACAATGAGCAGTTCTTC. The chain uses TRBV10-1 and TRBJ2-1; maybe TRBD2 (6 bases). This CDR3 comprises 15 residues. The germline V gene encodes CDR1 WNHNN and CDR2 SYGVQD (reference sequence). V was trimmed by 0 bases and J by 1 base, leaving 7 bases between them.

The chain recombines TRBV19 with TRBJ2-7; 9 bases align to TRBD2. CDR1 and CDR2 (germline): LNHDA, SQIVND (reference sequence). The J segment lost 0 bases and the V segment lost 7 bases, leaving 7 bases of the junction unmatched. This CDR3 has 15 amino acids. CDR3 sequence reads: CASKQAGGISYEQYF. The CDR3 bases are TGTGCCAGTAAACAAGCGGGAGGAATCTCCTACGAGCAGTACTTC.

This clone was observed once. The chain uses TRBV7-2 and TRBJ1-3; unclear D gene. The length of the CDR3 is 18 residues. V dropped 5 bases and J dropped 0 bases, with 20 bases sitting between them. Germline lookup yields CDR1 SGHTA and CDR2 FQGNSA. The CDR3 DNA reads TGTGCCAGCAGCCCGGGAAATCCCTTAATAGGCTCTGGAAACACCATATATTTT. This sequence encodes CASSPGNPLIGSGNTIYF.

The table lists this clone with a count of one. This chain connects TRBV19 to TRBJ1-2, with 7 positions matching TRBD1. Germline V gives CDR1 LNHDA, CDR2 SQIVND (reference sequence). Unmatched junction bases numbered 13, after V lost 5 bases and J lost 4 bases. The CDR3 is made up of 16 amino acids. CDR3 protein: CASSPTGTAGIYGYTF. The CDR3 DNA reads TGTGCCAGTAGTCCGACAGGGACTGCCGGTATCTATGGCTACACCTTC.

V gene TRBV6-1 combines with J gene TRBJ1-1; D uncertain. The germline V gene has CDR1 MNHNS and CDR2 SASEGT. This CDR3 is 11 amino acids long. Trimming left V 7 bases short and J 1 base short, with 4 bases between. For the CDR3, the DNA is TGTGCCAGCAATAGGAACACTGAAGCTTTCTTT. Translation gives CASNRNTEAFF.

This CDR3 is CATSRDLGQGSYNEQFF. CDR3 bases: TGTGCCACCAGCAGAGATCTGGGACAGGGATCCTACAATGAGCAGTTCTTC. This rearrangement joins TRBV15 to TRBJ2-1; 9 nucleotides align to TRBD1. Germline values: CDR1 LNHNV, CDR2 YYDKDF (reference sequence). The CDR3 contains 17 residues. V trimming: 0 bases; J trimming: 1 base; junction bases outside the gene matches: 4.

The rearrangement joins TRBV4-3 to TRBJ1-1; D not resolved. The CDR3 runs to 17 residues. Trimming took off 0 bases at V and 1 base at J, with 15 bases between the two ends. Per germline, CDR1 LGHNA and CDR2 YSLEER. CDR3 DNA: TGCGCCAGCAGCCAAGATCGGCTTATAGGAGGGAACACTGAAGCTTTCTTT. Translated: CASSQDRLIGGNTEAFF.

This clone was recorded only once. CDR3 bases: TGTGCCAGTTTAGCGAGGGATACAGATACGCAGTATTTT. Translating it yields CASLARDTDTQYF. V and J are TRBV6-6 and TRBJ2-3; D might be TRBD2 (5 bases). V lost 9 bases and J 3 bases, leaving 13 bases between the germline ends. Germline CDR1 is MNHNY and CDR2 is SVGAGI (reference sequence). The CDR3 sequence is 13 residues long.

This clone was found a few times. The chain uses TRBV11-3 and TRBJ2-7, with 9 bases matching TRBD1. Germline V CDR1 and CDR2: SGHNT, YENEEA. The CDR3 is 16 amino acids. After removal of 1 base from V and 6 bases from J, the junction contained 10 bases not matched to a gene. The CDR3 bases are TGTGCCAGCAGCTTAGGCTCGGGACAGGGAATGTCCGAGCAGTACTTC. Translated: CASSLGSGQGMSEQYF.

This clone was observed a few times. V usage is TRBV5-1 and J usage is TRBJ2-7; D perhaps matches TRBD1 (6 bases). The germline gives CDR1 SGHRS, CDR2 YFSETQ. The CDR3 is 14 residues long. The V gene lost 0 bases and the J gene lost 1 base, with 8 bases spanning the gap. CDR3 sequence (DNA): TGCGCCAGCAGCTTGGTAGGACAGTCCTACGAGCAGTACTTC. Protein: CASSLVGQSYEQYF.

V and J are TRBV6-5 and TRBJ1-1; no clear D. Trimming removed 0 bases from V and 1 base from J, with 12 bases in between. Looked up from germline, CDR1 is MNHEY and CDR2 is SVGAGI. The CDR3 runs 16 residues. The CDR3 protein is CASSYSRTAQNTEAFF. CDR3 coding DNA: TGTGCCAGCAGTTACTCAAGAACAGCTCAGAACACTGAAGCTTTCTTT.

This clone was detected only a few times. V usage is TRBV29-1 and J usage is TRBJ2-7; D is possibly TRBD2 (6 bases). The germline CDR1 and CDR2 sequences are SQVTM and ANQGSEA. Trimming pared 6 bases from V and 0 bases from J, leaving 15 bases between. This CDR3 spans 14 amino acids. CDR3 DNA sequence: TGCAGCGTCTCTCAGGGACTGGGCTCCTACGAGCAGTACTTC. As protein: CSVSQGLGSYEQYF.